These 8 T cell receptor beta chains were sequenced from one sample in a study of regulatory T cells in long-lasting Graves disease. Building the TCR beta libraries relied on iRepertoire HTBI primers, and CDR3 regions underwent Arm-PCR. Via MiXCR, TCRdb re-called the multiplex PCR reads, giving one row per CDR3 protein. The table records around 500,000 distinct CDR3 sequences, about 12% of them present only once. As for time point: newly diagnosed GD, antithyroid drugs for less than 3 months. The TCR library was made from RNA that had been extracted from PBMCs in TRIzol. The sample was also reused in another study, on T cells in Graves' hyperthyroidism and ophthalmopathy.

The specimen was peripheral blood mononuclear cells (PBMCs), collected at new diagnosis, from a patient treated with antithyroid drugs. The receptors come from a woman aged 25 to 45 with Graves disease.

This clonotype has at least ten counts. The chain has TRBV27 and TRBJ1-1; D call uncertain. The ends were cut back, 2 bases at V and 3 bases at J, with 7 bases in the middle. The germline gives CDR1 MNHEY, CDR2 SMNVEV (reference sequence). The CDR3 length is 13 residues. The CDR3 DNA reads TGTGCCAGCAGTTTAATGGTTTACACTGAAGCTTTCTTT. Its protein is CASSLMVYTEAFF.

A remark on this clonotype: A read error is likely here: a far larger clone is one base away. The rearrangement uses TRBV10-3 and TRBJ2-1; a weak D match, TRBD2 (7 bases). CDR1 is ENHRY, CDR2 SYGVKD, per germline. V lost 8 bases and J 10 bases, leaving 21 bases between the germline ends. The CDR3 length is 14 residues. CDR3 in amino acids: CAISWGGEGDEQFF. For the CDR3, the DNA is TGTGCCATCTCTTGGGGGGGTGAGGGGGACGAGCAGTTCTTC.

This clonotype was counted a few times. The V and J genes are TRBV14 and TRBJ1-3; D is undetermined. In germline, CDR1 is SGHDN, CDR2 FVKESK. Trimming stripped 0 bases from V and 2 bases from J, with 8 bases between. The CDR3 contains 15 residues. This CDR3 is CASSQDPGPGNTIYF. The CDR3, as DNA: TGTGCCAGCAGCCAAGATCCCGGACCTGGAAACACCATATATTTT.

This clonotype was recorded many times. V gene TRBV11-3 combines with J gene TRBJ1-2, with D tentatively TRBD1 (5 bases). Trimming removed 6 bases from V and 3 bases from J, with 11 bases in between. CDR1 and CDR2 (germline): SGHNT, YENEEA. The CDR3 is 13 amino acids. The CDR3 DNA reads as TGTGCCAGCAGTAGGGGCGGCGACTATGGCTACACCTTC. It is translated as CASSRGGDYGYTF.

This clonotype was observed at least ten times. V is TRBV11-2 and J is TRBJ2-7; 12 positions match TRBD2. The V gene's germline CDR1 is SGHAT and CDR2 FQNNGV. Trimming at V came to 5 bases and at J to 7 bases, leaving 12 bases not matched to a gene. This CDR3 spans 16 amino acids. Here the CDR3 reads CASSPRLAGAMGEQYF. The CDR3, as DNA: TGTGCCAGCAGCCCTCGACTAGCGGGAGCTATGGGGGAGCAGTACTTC.

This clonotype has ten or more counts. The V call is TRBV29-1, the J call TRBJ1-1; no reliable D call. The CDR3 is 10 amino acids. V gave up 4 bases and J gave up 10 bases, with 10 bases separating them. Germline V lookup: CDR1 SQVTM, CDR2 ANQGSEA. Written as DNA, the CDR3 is TGCAGCGTTGTACGCAGTCGAGCTTTCTTT. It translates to CSVVRSRAFF. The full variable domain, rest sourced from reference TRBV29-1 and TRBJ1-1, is SAVISQKPSRDICQRGTSLTIQCQVDSQVTMMFWYRQQPGQSLTLIATANQGSEATYESGFVIDKFPISRPNLTFSTLTVSNMSPEDSSIYLCSVVRSRAFFGQGTRLTVV.

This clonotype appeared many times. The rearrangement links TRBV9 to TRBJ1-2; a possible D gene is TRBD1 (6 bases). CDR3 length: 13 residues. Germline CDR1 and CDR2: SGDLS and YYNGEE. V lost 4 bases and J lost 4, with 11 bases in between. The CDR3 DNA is TGTGCCAGCAGCACACAGGGTACCTATGGCTACACCTTC. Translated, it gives CASSTQGTYGYTF.

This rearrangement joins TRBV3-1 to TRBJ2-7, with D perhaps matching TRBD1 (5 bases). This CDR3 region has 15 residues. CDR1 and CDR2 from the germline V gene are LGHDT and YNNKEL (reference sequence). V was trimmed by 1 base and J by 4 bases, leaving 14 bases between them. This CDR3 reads CASSQGVVRAYEQYF. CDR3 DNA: TGTGCCAGCAGCCAAGGCGTAGTCAGGGCTTACGAGCAGTACTTC.